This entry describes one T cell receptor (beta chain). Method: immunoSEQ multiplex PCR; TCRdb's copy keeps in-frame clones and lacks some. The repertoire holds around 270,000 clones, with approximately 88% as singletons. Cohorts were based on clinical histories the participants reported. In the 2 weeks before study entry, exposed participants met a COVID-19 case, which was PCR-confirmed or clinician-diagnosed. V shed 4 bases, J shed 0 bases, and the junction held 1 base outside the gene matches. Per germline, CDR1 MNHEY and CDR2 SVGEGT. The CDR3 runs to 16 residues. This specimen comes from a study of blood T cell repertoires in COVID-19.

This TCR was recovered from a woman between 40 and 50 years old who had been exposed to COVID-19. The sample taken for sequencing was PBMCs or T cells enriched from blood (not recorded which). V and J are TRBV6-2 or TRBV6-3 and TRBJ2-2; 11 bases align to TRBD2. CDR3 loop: CASSWGLAANTGELFF. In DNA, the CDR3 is TGTGCCAGCAGTTGGGGACTAGCGGCGAACACCGGGGAGCTGTTTTTT.